Following are 9 T cell receptor beta chains from one sample sequenced in a study of blood T cells in healthy people across ages. Next came a second PCR, run for roughly 7 to 12 cycles, which used a sample-barcoded 5' primer along with a J-beta primer mix. A single record per CDR3 protein comes from TCRdb applying MiXCR to the 5' RACE reads. The sample has 710,000 or so distinct CDR3 sequences; 20% to 25% are singletons. The sequenced sample consisted of blood. The receptor source for this set is a man aged 65-85 years in good health.

The J gene is TRBJ2-1, the V gene TRBV11-2; 8 nucleotides line up with TRBD2. V shed 5 bases, J shed 3 bases, and the junction held 9 bases outside the gene matches. The germline CDR1 and CDR2 sequences are SGHAT and FQNNGV. This CDR3 has 16 residues. The DNA of the CDR3 is TGTGCCAGCAGCCTATCCGGGACTAGGGGCTACAATGAGCAGTTCTTC. Protein: CASSLSGTRGYNEQFF.

This sequence joins TRBV30 and TRBJ2-3; 7 nucleotides line up with TRBD2. V shed 0 bases, J shed 8 bases, and the junction held 8 bases outside the gene matches. The CDR3 loop spans 14 amino acids. Germline V CDR1 and CDR2: GTSNPN, SVGIG (reference sequence). The CDR3 is CAWSVLGREGTQYF. Written as DNA, the CDR3 is TGTGCCTGGAGTGTACTCGGTAGGGAGGGTACGCAGTATTTT.

This CDR3 is CASSPGQDYEQYV. Here the CDR3 DNA reads TGTGCCAGCTCACCGGGACAGGATTACGAGCAGTACGTC. The chain carries TRBV18 and TRBJ2-7, with 8 bases identical to TRBD1. The CDR3 totals 13 residues. V dropped 3 bases and J dropped 4; count of bases not matched to a gene: 2. Germline V gene sequence: CDR1 KGHSH, CDR2 LQKENI.

This clonotype has a handful of counts. The rearrangement uses TRBV29-1 and TRBJ1-4; D is unresolved. The CDR3 has 14 amino acids. Trimming took off 7 bases at V and 2 bases at J, with 14 bases between the two ends. Germline V gene lookup returns CDR1 SQVTM and CDR2 ANQGSEA. CDR3 nucleotides: TGCAGCGCAGAAGTGGGGTCTACTAATGAAAAACTGTTTTTT. Its protein product is CSAEVGSTNEKLFF.

V gene TRBV28 combines with J gene TRBJ2-1, with a possible D match to TRBD2 (5 bases). This CDR3 region has 13 residues. The germline V gene encodes CDR1 MDHEN and CDR2 SYDVKM. Trimming pared 2 bases from V and 5 bases from J, leaving 7 bases between. For the CDR3, the DNA is TGTGCCAGCAGTTTAGGGCGGGACAATGAGCAGTTCTTC. It encodes CASSLGRDNEQFF.

This clonotype has a handful of counts. The chain recombines TRBV6-1 with TRBJ2-5; perhaps TRBD1 as D (6 bases). The CDR3 is 17 residues long. Germline assignment: CDR1 MNHNS and CDR2 SASEGT. The V end lost 2 bases, the J end lost 1 base, and 17 bases lay between the germline ends. CDR3 DNA: TGTGCCAGCAGTGAATTCAGGGGACCGACCATCCAAGAGACCCAGTACTTC. It is translated as CASSEFRGPTIQETQYF.

V gene TRBV9 combines with J gene TRBJ2-7, with D unclear. The CDR3 sequence is 14 residues long. Between the trimmed V and J ends, which lost 0 bases and 3 bases, there was a span of 10 bases. From germline, CDR1 is SGDLS and CDR2 YYNGEE. This CDR3 reads CASSVEADNYEQYF. CDR3 in DNA: TGTGCCAGCAGCGTAGAGGCAGATAACTACGAGCAGTACTTC.

This clonotype has only a few counts. This rearrangement joins TRBV20-1 to TRBJ2-5, with 7 bases lining up with TRBD2. CDR1 DFQATT and CDR2 SNEGSKA come from the germline V gene (reference sequence). The V gene end was trimmed by 5 bases and the J gene end by 2 bases; junction bases not matched to a gene: 5. This CDR3 is built from 13 residues. CDR3 sequence: CSAGSGVQETQYF. The CDR3 DNA reads TGCAGTGCTGGGAGCGGGGTACAAGAGACCCAGTACTTC.

This clonotype was seen more than once but under ten times. The chain carries TRBV29-1 and TRBJ1-3; D is undetermined. Looked up from germline, CDR1 is SQVTM and CDR2 is ANQGSEA. The CDR3 loop spans 13 amino acids. Trimming left V 7 bases short and J 2 bases short, with 12 bases between. CDR3 protein: CSAGGSAGNTIYF. CDR3 nucleotides: TGCAGCGCTGGTGGGAGTGCTGGAAACACCATATATTTT.